This T cell receptor beta chain was sequenced during a study of blood T cell repertoires in COVID-19. Study summary: The United States, Italy and Spain were the sources of the acute and convalescent COVID-19 samples. Sample material is recorded as cDNA or gDNA derived from T cells, B-cell-depleted T cells, or PBMCs.

The germline gives CDR1 KGHDR, CDR2 SFDVKD. V was trimmed by 1 base and J by 7 bases, leaving 7 bases between them. The CDR3 contains 13 residues. Produced via immunoSEQ multiplex PCR; TCRdb's table is partial and in-frame only. The sample holds some 200,000 clones, 87% seen once. The sequence derives from a woman between 18 and 29 years old who had recovered from COVID-19. Input material: peripheral blood. V gene TRBV24-1 combines with J gene TRBJ1-5, with no clear D. The CDR3 region is CATSDLPGQPQHF. The CDR3 coding sequence is TGTGCCACCAGTGATTTACCAGGACAGCCCCAGCATTTT.